These 5 T cell receptor beta chains came from one sample sequenced in a study of T cells in localized non-small cell lung cancer. The method was immunoSEQ multiplex PCR; TCRdb's version includes in-frame clones alone and lacks a portion of them. The sample has around 80,000 clones; around three quarters are singletons. Specimen: PBMCs, collected before any cancer treatment. The receptors shown here come from a man between 35 and 75 years old with stage II squamous cell lung carcinoma.

The J gene is TRBJ2-1, the V gene TRBV28; 7 bases agree with TRBD2. The germline V gene encodes CDR1 MDHEN and CDR2 SYDVKM. The CDR3 is 12 amino acids. V shed 8 bases and J 3 bases; nucleotides not matched to a gene: 1. The chain's CDR3 is CASRDYYNEQFF. In DNA form, the CDR3 reads TGTGCCAGCCGGGACTACTACAATGAGCAGTTCTTC.

The V call is TRBV5-1, the J call TRBJ1-1; 7 nucleotides match TRBD1. The length of the CDR3 is 15 residues. CDR1 is SGHRS and CDR2 is YFSETQ in the germline V gene. Germline trimming cut 4 bases from V and 7 bases from J; bases unmatched to any gene: 13. DNA of the CDR3: TGCGCCAGCAGCCCCGAGACAGGGAGACAGATTGAAGCTTTCTTT. Protein sequence: CASSPETGRQIEAFF.

The chain couples TRBV5-1 to TRBJ1-1, with unresolved D. There are 15 residues in the CDR3. Germline-derived CDR1 and CDR2 are SGHRS and YFSETQ. V shed 4 bases and J shed 1 base, with 14 bases lying between them. The CDR3 sequence: CASSPTVTRNTEAFF. The CDR3 DNA reads TGCGCCAGCAGCCCGACGGTGACGAGGAACACTGAAGCTTTCTTT. The entire variable domain, with the rest obtained from reference TRBV5-1 and TRBJ1-1, is as follows: KAGVTQTPRYLIKTRGQQVTLSCSPISGHRSVSWYQQTPGQGLQFLFEYFSETQRNKGNFPGRFSGRQFSNSRSEMNVSTLELGDSALYLCASSPTVTRNTEAFFGQGTRLTVV.

This clone was picked up one time. CDR3 amino acids: CASSQVPTGGSYEQYF. As DNA, the CDR3 is TGCGCCAGCAGCCAAGTCCCTACAGGGGGCAGTTACGAGCAGTACTTC. This sequence joins TRBV4-1 and TRBJ2-7; 9 bases are a match to TRBD1. The CDR3 is made up of 16 amino acids. Germline V gene sequence: CDR1 MGHRA, CDR2 YSYEKL. V lost 1 base, J lost 4 bases, and 8 bases stayed unmatched.

This clone was seen only a few times. The chain carries TRBV6-5 and TRBJ1-1, with 9 bases matching TRBD1. V lost 9 bases to trimming and J lost 6 bases; unmatched junction nucleotides: 11. The V gene's germline CDR1 is MNHEY and CDR2 SVGAGI. The CDR3 length is 14 residues. The chain's CDR3 is CARPRTGVFAEAFF. CDR3 nucleotide sequence: TGTGCCAGGCCCAGGACAGGGGTTTTCGCTGAAGCTTTCTTT.